The clone carrying this TCR beta chain was observed at least ten times. Antigen: not known. The source of the sample is a study of T cell repertoires in cytomegalovirus infection. In the study overall: The authors used CMV epitopes that were HLA-C-restricted (recently identified) and HLA-B-restricted (well studied). A matching HLA type, together with CMV infection, was signaled by public TCR beta signatures.

TCRdb reanalysed the reads using MiXCR and keeps one entry per CDR3 protein. The data contain about 770,000 distinct CDR3 sequences, roughly 28% of them seen just once; the ten biggest clones take up under 15%. In germline, CDR1 is SEHNR, CDR2 FQNEAQ (reference sequence). This CDR3 spans 13 amino acids. The V gene end was trimmed by 6 bases and the J gene end by 3 bases; junction bases not matched to a gene: 4. The starting material was cultured CD8+ T cells from PBMCs, obtained from culture after CMV antigen stimulation. This clonotype originated in a human donor in good health (CMV status not recorded). Some clones in this sample may be carry-over from other donors' samples. The V and J genes are TRBV7-9 and TRBJ1-1, with 7 nucleotides matching TRBD1. This CDR3 is CASRPGGDTEAFF. The CDR3 DNA sequence: TGTGCCAGCAGGCCAGGGGGAGACACTGAAGCTTTCTTT.